One sample yielded the 4 T cell receptor beta chains listed below, sequenced in a study of T cell repertoires in cytomegalovirus infection. MiXCR was run by TCRdb on the reads, yielding one entry per CDR3 protein. The profile shows under 200,000 distinct CDR3 sequences, about a tenth of them singletons. The sequenced sample was PBMCs. The receptor set was obtained from a human donor in good health (CMV status not recorded). Some clones in this sample may be carry-over from other donors' samples.

The sample holds many counts of this clonotype. The rearrangement uses TRBV7-9 and TRBJ2-1; the D gene is possibly TRBD2 (6 bases). Germline CDR1 is SEHNR and CDR2 is FQNEAQ (reference sequence). CDR3 size: 17 residues. Trimming removed 5 bases from V and 0 bases from J, with 17 bases in between. The DNA of the CDR3 is TGTGCCAGCAGCCCGCGGGGCGGCTCAAACTCCTACAATGAGCAGTTCTTC. Its translation: CASSPRGGSNSYNEQFF.

This clonotype has a count of ten or more. The chain joins TRBV7-3 to TRBJ2-3; TRBD1 matches at 8 bases. Looked up from germline, CDR1 is SGHTA and CDR2 is FQGTGA. The CDR3 length is 13 residues. The V gene end was trimmed by 5 bases and the J gene end by 6 bases; junction bases not matched to a gene: 4. The CDR3, as DNA: TGTGCCAGCAGCCCTCGGGACAGGGATACGCAGTATTTT. Translating gives CASSPRDRDTQYF.

This clonotype was seen only a few times. The V and J genes are TRBV20-1 and TRBJ2-5; the D is unclear. Germline V gene data show CDR1 as DFQATT and CDR2 as SNEGSKA (reference sequence). With 4 bases removed from V and 0 bases from J, the gap between germline ends came to 6 bases. The CDR3 sequence is 12 residues long. The DNA of the CDR3 is TGCAGTGCTACCCCTGACCAAGAGACCCAGTACTTC. Translating it yields CSATPDQETQYF.

This clonotype was counted ten times or more. The chain is built from TRBV10-3 and TRBJ2-1; 10 bases line up with TRBD2. This CDR3 region has 16 residues. V lost 4 bases, J lost 3 bases, and 6 bases stayed unmatched. From germline, CDR1 is ENHRY and CDR2 SYGVKD. CDR3 sequence: CAISGKGLANYNEQFF. In DNA, the CDR3 is TGTGCCATCAGTGGAAAGGGACTAGCGAACTACAATGAGCAGTTCTTC.